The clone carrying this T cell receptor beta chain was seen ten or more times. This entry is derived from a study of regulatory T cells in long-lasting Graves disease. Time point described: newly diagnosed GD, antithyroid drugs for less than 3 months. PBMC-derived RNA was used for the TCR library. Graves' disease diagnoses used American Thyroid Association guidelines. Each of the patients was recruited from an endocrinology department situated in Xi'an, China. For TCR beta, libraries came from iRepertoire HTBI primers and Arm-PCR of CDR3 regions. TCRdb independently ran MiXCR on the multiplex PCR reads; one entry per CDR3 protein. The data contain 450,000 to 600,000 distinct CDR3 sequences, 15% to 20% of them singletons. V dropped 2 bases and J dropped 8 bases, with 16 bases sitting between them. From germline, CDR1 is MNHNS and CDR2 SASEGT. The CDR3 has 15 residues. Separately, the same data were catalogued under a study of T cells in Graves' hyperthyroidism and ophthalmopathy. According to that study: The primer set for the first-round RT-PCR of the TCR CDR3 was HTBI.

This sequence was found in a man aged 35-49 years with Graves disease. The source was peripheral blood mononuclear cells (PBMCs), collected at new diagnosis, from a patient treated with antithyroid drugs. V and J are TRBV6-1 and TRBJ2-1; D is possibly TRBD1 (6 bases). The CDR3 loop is CASSESLGAVDEQFF. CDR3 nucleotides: TGTGCCAGCAGTGAAAGCCTGGGGGCGGTAGATGAGCAGTTCTTC.